The clone carrying this TCR beta chain turned up a few times. What it binds is unknown. Germline V gives CDR1 SQVTM, CDR2 ANQGSEA. The CDR3 covers 14 residues. Trimming took off 1 base at V and 6 bases at J, with 13 bases between the two ends. This sample was included in a study of beta chain features in type 1 diabetes. Study-wide results and limits: Within patients, naive, central memory and Treg TCRB repertoires seemed more similar than within healthy donors.

Every bit of the isolated RNA underwent reverse transcription, so sequencing read expressed TCRB transcripts. The repertoire was sequenced with immunoSEQ multiplex PCR; TCRdb's copy has only in-frame clones and lacks some. Of under 250,000 clones listed, roughly 15% are singletons. This TCR came from a woman between 35 and 50 years old in good health. What was sequenced was naive CD4+ T cells from blood. This chain joins TRBV29-1 and TRBJ1-5; D perhaps matches TRBD1 (5 bases). The CDR3 sequence: CSVEVPGHGQPQHF. The DNA for the CDR3 is TGCAGCGTTGAAGTCCCAGGGCATGGTCAGCCCCAGCATTTT.